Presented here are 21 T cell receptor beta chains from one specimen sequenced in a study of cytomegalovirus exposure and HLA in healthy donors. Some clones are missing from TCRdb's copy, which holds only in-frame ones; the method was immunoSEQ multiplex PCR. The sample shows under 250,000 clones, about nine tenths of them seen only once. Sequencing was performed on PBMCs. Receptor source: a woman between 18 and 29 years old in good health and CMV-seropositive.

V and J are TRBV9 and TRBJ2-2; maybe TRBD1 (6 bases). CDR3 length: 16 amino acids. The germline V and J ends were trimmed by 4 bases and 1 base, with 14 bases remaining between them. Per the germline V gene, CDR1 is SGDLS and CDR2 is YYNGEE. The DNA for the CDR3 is TGTGCCAGCAGCCCCCGCACAGGGAGGAACACCGGGGAGCTGTTTTTT. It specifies CASSPRTGRNTGELFF.

The DNA of the CDR3 is TGTGCCAGTACGCCTCTTTACAGGGGGCTGGGGGAAAAACTGTTTTTT. This gives the protein CASTPLYRGLGEKLFF. This chain links TRBV19 with TRBJ1-4; TRBD1 agrees at 9 bases. J was trimmed by 8 bases and V by 7 bases; bases with no gene match: 14. The CDR3 has 16 amino acids. Germline CDR1 LNHDA, CDR2 SQIVND (reference sequence).

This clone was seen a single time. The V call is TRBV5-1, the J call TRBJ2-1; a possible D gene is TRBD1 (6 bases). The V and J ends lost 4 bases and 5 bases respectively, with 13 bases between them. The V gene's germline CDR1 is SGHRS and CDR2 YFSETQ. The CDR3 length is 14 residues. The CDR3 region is CASSGTTGNNEQFF. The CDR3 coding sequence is TGCGCCAGCAGCGGGACGACAGGCAACAATGAGCAGTTCTTC.

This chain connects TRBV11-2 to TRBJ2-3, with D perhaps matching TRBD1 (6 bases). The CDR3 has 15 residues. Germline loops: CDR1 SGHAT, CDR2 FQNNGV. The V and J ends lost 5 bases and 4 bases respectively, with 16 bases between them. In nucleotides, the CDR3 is TGTGCCAGCAGCCCTCGGACAGCCCGGGCAGATACGCAGTATTTT. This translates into CASSPRTARADTQYF.

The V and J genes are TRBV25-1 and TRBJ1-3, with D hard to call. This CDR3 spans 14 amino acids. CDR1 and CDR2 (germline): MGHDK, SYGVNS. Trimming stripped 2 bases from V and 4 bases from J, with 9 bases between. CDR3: CASSEIHVGNTIYF. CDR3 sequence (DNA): TGTGCCAGCAGTGAAATCCATGTCGGAAACACCATATATTTT.

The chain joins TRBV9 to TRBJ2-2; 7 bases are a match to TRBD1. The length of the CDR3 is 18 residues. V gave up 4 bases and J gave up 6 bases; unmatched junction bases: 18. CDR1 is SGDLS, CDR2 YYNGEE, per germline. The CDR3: CASSTRQGIRGRPGELFF. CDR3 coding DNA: TGTGCCAGCAGCACCCGACAGGGTATAAGGGGTCGGCCCGGGGAGCTGTTTTTT.

In DNA, the CDR3 is TGTGCCAGCTGGGAGGGTCGATACACTGAAGCTTTCTTT. Translated, it gives CASWEGRYTEAFF. The chain is built from TRBV6-6 and TRBJ1-1; D not resolved. The V gene's germline CDR1 is MNHNY and CDR2 SVGAGI (reference sequence). V dropped 8 bases and J dropped 3 bases, with 13 bases sitting between them. The CDR3 is 13 residues long.

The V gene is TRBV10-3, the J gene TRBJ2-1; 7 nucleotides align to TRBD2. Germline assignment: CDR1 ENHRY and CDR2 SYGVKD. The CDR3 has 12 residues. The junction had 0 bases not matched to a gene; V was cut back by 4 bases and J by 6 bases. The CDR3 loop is CAISGGGNEQFF. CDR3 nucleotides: TGTGCCATCAGTGGGGGGGGCAATGAGCAGTTCTTC.

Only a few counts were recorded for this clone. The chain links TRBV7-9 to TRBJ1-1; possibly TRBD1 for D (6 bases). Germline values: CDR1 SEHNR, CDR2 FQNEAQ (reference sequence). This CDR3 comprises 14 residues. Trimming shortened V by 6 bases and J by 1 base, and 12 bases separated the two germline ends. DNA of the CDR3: TGTGCCAGCAGTCACAGGGAGAGGAACACTGAAGCTTTCTTT. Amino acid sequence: CASSHRERNTEAFF.

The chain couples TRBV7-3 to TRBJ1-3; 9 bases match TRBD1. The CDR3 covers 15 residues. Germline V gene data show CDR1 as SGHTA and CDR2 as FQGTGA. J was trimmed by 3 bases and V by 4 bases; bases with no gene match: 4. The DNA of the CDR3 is TGTGCCAGCAGCTCCACAGGGGGCTATGGAAACACCATATATTTT. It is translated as CASSSTGGYGNTIYF. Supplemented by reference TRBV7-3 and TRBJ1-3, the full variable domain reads GAGVSQTPSNKVTEKGKYVELRCDPISGHTALYWYRQSLGQGPEFLIYFQGTGAADDSGLPNDRFFAVRPEGSVSTLKIQRTERGDSAVYLCASSSTGGYGNTIYFGEGSWLTVV.

In DNA, the CDR3 is TGTGCCAGACATCTAGCGGGAGCGACTCCGAACACCGGGGAGCTGTTTTTT. This encodes CARHLAGATPNTGELFF. V gene TRBV9 combines with J gene TRBJ2-2; 10 bases fit TRBD2. Germline trimming cut 8 bases from V and 0 bases from J; bases unmatched to any gene: 10. Germline lookup yields CDR1 SGDLS and CDR2 YYNGEE. This CDR3 is 17 amino acids long.

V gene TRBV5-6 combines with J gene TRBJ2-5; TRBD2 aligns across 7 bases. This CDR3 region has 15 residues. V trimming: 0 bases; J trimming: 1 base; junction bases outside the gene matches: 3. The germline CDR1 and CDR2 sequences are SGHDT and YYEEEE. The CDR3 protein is CASSLASGSQETQYF. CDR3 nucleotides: TGTGCCAGCAGCTTGGCTAGCGGAAGCCAAGAGACCCAGTACTTC.

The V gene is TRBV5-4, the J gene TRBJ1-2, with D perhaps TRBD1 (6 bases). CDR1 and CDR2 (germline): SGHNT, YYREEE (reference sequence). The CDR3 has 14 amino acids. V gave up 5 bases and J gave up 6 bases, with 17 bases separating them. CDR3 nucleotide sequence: TGTGCCAGCAGGCATAGGACAGAAAGCAATGGCTACACCTTC. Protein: CASRHRTESNGYTF.

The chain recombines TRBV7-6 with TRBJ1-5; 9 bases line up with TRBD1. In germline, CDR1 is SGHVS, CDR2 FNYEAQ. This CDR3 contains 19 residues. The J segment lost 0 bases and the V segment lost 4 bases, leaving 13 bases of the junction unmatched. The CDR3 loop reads CASSSSGTGIVFSNQPQHF. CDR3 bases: TGTGCCAGCAGCTCATCCGGGACAGGGATCGTTTTTAGCAATCAGCCCCAGCATTTT.

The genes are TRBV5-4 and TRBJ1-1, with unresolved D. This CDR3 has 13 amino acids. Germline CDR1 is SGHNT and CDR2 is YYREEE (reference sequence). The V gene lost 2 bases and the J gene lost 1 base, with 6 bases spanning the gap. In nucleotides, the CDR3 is TGTGCCAGCAGCTTTGGGAGGAACACTGAAGCTTTCTTT. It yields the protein CASSFGRNTEAFF.

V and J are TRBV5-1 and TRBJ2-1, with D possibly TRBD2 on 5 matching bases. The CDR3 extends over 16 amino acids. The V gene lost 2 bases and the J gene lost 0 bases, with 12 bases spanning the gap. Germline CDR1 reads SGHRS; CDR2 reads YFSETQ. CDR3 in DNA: TGCGCCAGCAGCTTAGGACTGCCGAGCTCCTACAATGAGCAGTTCTTC. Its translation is CASSLGLPSSYNEQFF.

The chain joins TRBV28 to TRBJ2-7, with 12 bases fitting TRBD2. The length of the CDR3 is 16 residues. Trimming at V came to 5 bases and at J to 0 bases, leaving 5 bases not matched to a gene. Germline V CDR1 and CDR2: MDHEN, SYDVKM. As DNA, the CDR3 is TGTGCCAGCAGTGGCGGGACTAGCGGGTCCTCCTACGAGCAGTACTTC. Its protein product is CASSGGTSGSSYEQYF.

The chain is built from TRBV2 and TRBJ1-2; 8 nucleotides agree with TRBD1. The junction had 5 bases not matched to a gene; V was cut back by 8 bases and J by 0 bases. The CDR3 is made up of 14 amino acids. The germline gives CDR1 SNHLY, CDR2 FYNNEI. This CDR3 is CASYGQGANYGYTF. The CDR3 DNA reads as TGTGCCAGCTACGGACAGGGAGCTAACTATGGCTACACCTTC.

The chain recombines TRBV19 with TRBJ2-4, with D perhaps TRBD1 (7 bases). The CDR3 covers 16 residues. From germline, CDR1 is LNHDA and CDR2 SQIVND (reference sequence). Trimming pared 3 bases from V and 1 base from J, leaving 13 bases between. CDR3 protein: CASSIQGGLAKNIQYF. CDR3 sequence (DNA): TGTGCCAGTAGTATTCAGGGGGGCCTGGCCAAAAACATTCAGTACTTC.

The CDR3 reads CASSFRDRGTEAFF. The CDR3 DNA is TGCGCCAGCAGCTTCAGGGACAGGGGCACTGAAGCTTTCTTT. The J gene is TRBJ1-1, the V gene TRBV5-1; 10 bases agree with TRBD1. This CDR3 has 14 residues. The V and J ends lost 2 bases and 4 bases, in that order; junction bases with no gene match: 2. Germline CDR1 and CDR2: SGHRS and YFSETQ.

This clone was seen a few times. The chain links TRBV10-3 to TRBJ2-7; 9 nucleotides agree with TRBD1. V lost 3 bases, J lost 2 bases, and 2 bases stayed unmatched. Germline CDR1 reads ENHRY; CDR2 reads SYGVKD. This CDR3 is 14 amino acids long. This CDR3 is CAISDRDRAYEQYF. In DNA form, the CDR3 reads TGTGCCATCAGTGACCGGGACAGGGCCTACGAGCAGTACTTC.